This T cell receptor (beta chain) was profiled in a study of control samples from healthy donors and cancer patients (dated by TCRdb to 2020 to 2022). Counted from cysteine to phenylalanine, this CDR3 has 16 amino acids. Only CDR3 DNA is held: 48 bases, read in frame from base 1. Relative to germline, V is 0 bases shorter and J is 4 bases shorter, with 15 bases between their ends. The germline V gene gives CDR1 as LGHNA and CDR2 as YSLEER. Library preparation used the immunoSEQ multiplex PCR assay. TCRdb holds this immuneACCESS table with in-frame rearrangements only. Some clones are missing; in checked studies, unresolved V genes explain under half, and the rest has no known cause. Present in this sample are about 89,000 clones, 70% to 90% of which were seen just once. The ten largest make up around 2.1% of the sample. Comments on this clone: Its specific antigen is unknown. No base quality information exists; no much larger clone differs at one position.

The sample taken for sequencing was blood. The chain is made from TRBV4-3 and TRBJ1-1, with the D gene too uncertain to name. This receptor was obtained from a woman between 40 and 55 years old in good health. The DNA sequence reads TGCGCCAGCAGCCAAGATTTTGGCAACCGGGGCACTGAAGCTTTCTTT. This encodes CASSQDFGNRGTEAFF.